This is a list of T cell receptor beta chains from one sample in a study of T cell responses to AZD1222 COVID-19 vaccine. Profiled with immunoSEQ multiplex PCR; TCRdb holds only in-frame clones, not every one. The sample has roughly 160,000 clones; roughly 90% are singletons. The sequencing used peripheral blood, collected on day 0 of AZD1222 vaccination. All receptors derive from an adult in good health. Each CDR3 is given with its conserved first and last residue. The order of the fields is V gene, clone size, CDR3 length, D gene, J gene, CDR3 DNA, CDR3 protein. A D gene is named only where the DNA matches it firmly. Clone size is shown for a subset of rows, as once, few, many or a class of expanded clone.

TRBV19	.	12	.	TRBJ2-1	TGTGCCAGTAGTAGACAGTTCAATGAGCAGTTCTTC	CASSRQFNEQFF
TRBV5-8	few	14	.	TRBJ1-3	TGTGCCAGCAGCGCAACCTACTCTGGAAACACCATATATTTT	CASSATYSGNTIYF
TRBV7-9	.	17	TRBD2	TRBJ2-2	TGTGCCAGCAGCCTTACTAGCGGGGGACCGAACACCGGGGAGCTGTTTTTT	CASSLTSGGPNTGELFF
TRBV6-2/TRBV6-3	.	16	TRBD2	TRBJ2-7	TGTGCCAGCAGCGGGACTAGCGGGAGGGCCACAGACGAGCAGTACTTC	CASSGTSGRATDEQYF
TRBV5-1	.	14	.	TRBJ2-3	TGCGCCAGCAGCTTGGTTCCCGGGGGAGATACGCAGTATTTT	CASSLVPGGDTQYF
TRBV2	.	14	TRBD1	TRBJ1-2	TGTGCCAGCCGAGGGGGACAGGGTAACTATGGCTACACCTTC	CASRGGQGNYGYTF
TRBV7-2	.	15	TRBD1	TRBJ1-5	TGTGTCAGCAGCGGGACAGCTTATAGCAATCAGCCCCAGCATTTT	CVSSGTAYSNQPQHF
TRBV7-2	.	14	.	TRBJ1-1	TGTGCCAGCAGCCTCCCCCAGGGTTCTGCTGAAGCTTTCTTT	CASSLPQGSAEAFF
TRBV5-1	.	14	.	TRBJ2-7	TGCGCCAGCAGCCTGGCGGCGAGCTCCTACGAGCAGTACTTC	CASSLAASSYEQYF
TRBV25-1	.	13	.	TRBJ2-3	TGTGCCAGCAGCAACACACCGGGAGATACGCAGTATTTT	CASSNTPGDTQYF
TRBV2	.	15	.	TRBJ1-5	TGTGCCAGCAGTGAGATTAACAGTAGCAATCAGCCCCAGCATTTT	CASSEINSSNQPQHF
TRBV10-3	.	15	TRBD2	TRBJ2-3	TGTGCCATCAGTGCCAAGAGCGGGGGCACAGATACGCAGTATTTT	CAISAKSGGTDTQYF
TRBV5-1	.	16	.	TRBJ1-1	TGCGCCAGCAGCTACGACAGCCAAGTAGCGAACACTGAAGCTTTCTTT	CASSYDSQVANTEAFF
TRBV30	.	12	.	TRBJ1-1	TGTGCCTGGAGTGGTATGGGAGTGGAAGCTTTCTTT	CAWSGMGVEAFF
TRBV2	.	15	TRBD1	TRBJ2-2	TGTGCCAGCAGTCCCGGGACAGGGGACACCGGGGAGCTGTTTTTT	CASSPGTGDTGELFF
TRBV5-1	.	15	.	TRBJ2-7	TGCGCCAGCAGCTTGGACCCGATAATTACATACGAGCAGTACTTC	CASSLDPIITYEQYF
TRBV6-5	few	14	TRBD1	TRBJ1-6	TGTGCCAGCAGCTGGGACAGGGAAGATTCACCCCTCCACTTT	CASSWDREDSPLHF
TRBV4-2	.	16	TRBD1	TRBJ1-2	TGTGCCAGCAGCCAAGATCGACAGGGAGAGGACTATGGCTACACCTTC	CASSQDRQGEDYGYTF
TRBV1	.	16	.	TRBJ2-7	TGCACCAGCAGCCAAGATTCGATCAGAAAAGTCTACGAGCAGTACTTC	CTSSQDSIRKVYEQYF
TRBV6-6	.	13	.	TRBJ1-5	TGTGCCAGCAGTGGACAGAGCAATCAGCCCCAGCATTTT	CASSGQSNQPQHF
TRBV5-1	.	15	.	TRBJ1-6	TGCGCCAGCAGCTTGTTAGGCAGGGAAGAATCACCCCTCCACTTT	CASSLLGREESPLHF
TRBV19	once	14	.	TRBJ1-2	TGTGCCAGTAGTCTTCGACAGACTAACTATGGCTACACCTTC	CASSLRQTNYGYTF
TRBV15	.	17	.	TRBJ1-4	TGTGCCACCAGCAGAGATCTCGGGACCGCAACTAATGAAAAACTGTTTTTT	CATSRDLGTATNEKLFF
TRBV6-2/TRBV6-3	few	12	.	TRBJ2-7	TGTGCCAGCAGTTTACAGGGCTACGAGCAGTACTTC	CASSLQGYEQYF